Presented here are 24 T cell receptor beta chains from one specimen sequenced in a study of lymphopenia after photon versus proton radiotherapy. The repertoire was sequenced with immunoSEQ multiplex PCR; TCRdb's copy has only in-frame clones and lacks some. The sample comprises some 44,000 clones, around four fifths of which are singletons, and over 20% rests with the top ten. This specimen consisted of peripheral blood, obtained from a patient treated with proton-based radiotherapy. All receptors derive from a woman between 70 and 85 years old with pancreatic cancer.

The count of this clone is one. This sequence joins TRBV7-9 and TRBJ2-5; either TRBD1 or TRBD2 may fit D (5 bases each). Germline CDR1 is SEHNR and CDR2 is FQNEAQ (reference sequence). This CDR3 is 17 amino acids long. Trimming shortened V by 3 bases and J by 5 bases, and 22 bases separated the two germline ends. CDR3 sequence (DNA): TGTGCCAGCAGCTTGGGGGAGTCTCCTGCTGCGACGGAGACCCAGTACTTC. This codes for CASSLGESPAATETQYF.

J is TRBJ2-7 and V is TRBV5-4; D remains ambiguous. CDR3 length equals 15 residues. Germline V gene data show CDR1 as SGHNT and CDR2 as YYREEE (reference sequence). V lost 4 bases and J 0 bases, leaving 14 bases between the germline ends. CDR3: CASSPPRASSYEQYF. The CDR3 nucleotides are TGTGCCAGCAGCCCCCCTCGGGCGAGCTCCTACGAGCAGTACTTC.

The gene calls are TRBV14 and TRBJ2-7; the D is unclear. V gave up 1 base and J gave up 7 bases, with 14 bases separating them. Germline loops: CDR1 SGHDN, CDR2 FVKESK. CDR3 size: 14 residues. CDR3 DNA sequence: TGTGCCAGCAGCCAAGTGAGAAGCTACAGTGAGCAGTACTTC. Translated: CASSQVRSYSEQYF.

This chain's CDR3 is CASSLAVRGGEKLFF. CDR3 coding DNA: TGTGCCAGCAGCTTGGCGGTGCGGGGGGGTGAAAAACTGTTTTTT. The gene calls are TRBV5-8 and TRBJ1-4; the D gene is possibly TRBD1 (5 bases). CDR1 is SGHTS and CDR2 is YDEGEE in the germline V gene. The CDR3 covers 15 residues. V was shortened by 0 bases and J by 7 bases, with 13 bases between the two germline ends.

V usage is TRBV7-9 and J usage is TRBJ1-4; D remains ambiguous. Germline V CDR1 and CDR2: SEHNR, FQNEAQ (reference sequence). V shed 1 base and J shed 8 bases, with 8 bases lying between them. The CDR3 runs 13 residues. The CDR3 nucleotides are TGTGCCAGCAGCTTAGACCCTGGGGAAAAACTGTTTTTT. This sequence encodes CASSLDPGEKLFF.

The chain links TRBV9 to TRBJ2-1, with D perhaps TRBD2 (6 bases). V was trimmed by 0 bases and J by 5 bases, leaving 18 bases between them. The CDR3 spans 17 residues. Germline CDR1 and CDR2: SGDLS and YYNGEE. CDR3 residues: CASSVAGLGSGNNEQFF. The DNA of the CDR3 is TGTGCCAGCAGCGTAGCGGGGCTCGGGAGCGGAAACAATGAGCAGTTCTTC.

The chain recombines TRBV7-6 with TRBJ2-5; 10 nucleotides align to TRBD2. The CDR3 contains 17 residues. J gave up 5 bases and V 1 base, and 10 bases lay outside the gene matches. Germline V gene lookup returns CDR1 SGHVS and CDR2 FNYEAQ. CDR3 amino acids: CASSLVLAGSSGETQYF. CDR3 DNA sequence: TGTGCCAGCAGCTTAGTACTAGCGGGATCCTCCGGCGAGACCCAGTACTTC.

The V gene is TRBV11-3, the J gene TRBJ1-1, with D hard to call. V shed 5 bases and J shed 4 bases, with 11 bases lying between them. The CDR3 consists of 13 residues. Per the germline V gene, CDR1 is SGHNT and CDR2 is YENEEA. CDR3 loop: CASSRREGTEAFF. CDR3 DNA: TGTGCCAGCAGCCGGCGGGAGGGCACTGAAGCTTTCTTT.

The chain couples TRBV7-2 to TRBJ2-1; 10 nucleotides line up with TRBD2. The CDR3 is 16 amino acids. The ends lost 4 bases at V and 7 bases at J; junction bases unmatched: 10. Germline lookup yields CDR1 SGHTA and CDR2 FQGNSA. This CDR3 reads CASSSGVAGGGNEQFF. The CDR3 DNA sequence: TGTGCCAGCAGCTCAGGGGTAGCGGGAGGCGGGAATGAGCAGTTCTTC. The variable domain in full, completed from reference TRBV7-2 and TRBJ2-1, reads GAGVSQSPSNKVTEKGKDVELRCDPISGHTALYWYRQSLGQGLEFLIYFQGNSAPDKSGLPSDRFSAERTGGSVSTLTIQRTQQEDSAVYLCASSSGVAGGGNEQFFGPGTRLTVL.

Notes on this clone: A read error may produce the germline difference seen at one junction end. This chain joins TRBV6-5 and TRBJ2-5; a weak D match, TRBD2 (5 bases). The CDR3 is 12 residues long. Germline V CDR1 and CDR2: MNHEY, SVGAGI. The CDR3, as DNA: TGTGCCACCAGTGAAAGAGGGAGAAAGGTCTACTTC. Residues: CATSERGRKVYF.

The chain links TRBV11-2 to TRBJ1-1; D is ambiguous. Germline V gene lookup returns CDR1 SGHAT and CDR2 FQNNGV. This CDR3 comprises 13 residues. Trimming took 5 bases from V and 1 from J, leaving 8 bases between them. DNA for the CDR3: TGTGCCAGCAGCACCCGCCAGAACACTGAAGCTTTCTTT. Amino acid sequence: CASSTRQNTEAFF.

The chain carries TRBV4-2 and TRBJ2-6, with 9 bases identical to TRBD2. V dropped 0 bases and J dropped 0; count of bases not matched to a gene: 3. CDR3 size: 18 residues. From germline, CDR1 is LGHNA and CDR2 YNFKEQ. The chain's CDR3 is CASSQDSSGGSGANVLTF. The CDR3 DNA follows: TGTGCCAGCAGCCAAGATAGTAGCGGGGGCTCTGGGGCCAACGTCCTGACTTTC.

The chain uses TRBV5-1 and TRBJ2-5; 10 nucleotides line up with TRBD2. V lost 3 bases to trimming and J lost 4 bases; unmatched junction nucleotides: 9. Germline CDR1 SGHRS, CDR2 YFSETQ. CDR3 length: 16 amino acids. The chain's CDR3 is CASSSMGLAGAETQYF. CDR3 bases: TGCGCCAGCAGCTCTATGGGGCTAGCGGGAGCAGAGACCCAGTACTTC.

This clone has just a few counts. The V and J genes are TRBV27 and TRBJ1-4; D gene unclear. CDR3 length: 13 residues. Trimming stripped 2 bases from V and 8 bases from J, with 9 bases between. The germline V gene has CDR1 MNHEY and CDR2 SMNVEV (reference sequence). The CDR3 loop reads CASSLVEGEKLFF. The CDR3 DNA follows: TGTGCCAGCAGTTTAGTAGAAGGCGAAAAACTGTTTTTT.

CDR3 protein: CAWASIYEQYF. In DNA, the CDR3 is TGTGCCTGGGCTTCGATCTACGAGCAGTACTTC. The rearrangement links TRBV30 to TRBJ2-7, with D unclear. V lost 5 bases and J lost 3, with 8 bases in between. Looked up from germline, CDR1 is GTSNPN and CDR2 is SVGIG (reference sequence). CDR3 size: 11 residues.

The chain is built from TRBV7-9 and TRBJ1-2, with D uncertain. The CDR3 consists of 14 residues. The V end lost 7 bases, the J end lost 2 bases, and 14 bases lay between the germline ends. Per germline, CDR1 SEHNR and CDR2 FQNEAQ (reference sequence). The DNA for the CDR3 is TGTGCCAGCACCCCCAGCGATTTCAACTATGGCTACACCTTC. Its protein is CASTPSDFNYGYTF.

The V gene is TRBV28, the J gene TRBJ2-7, with 9 bases matching TRBD2. This CDR3 is 16 amino acids long. After removal of 3 bases from V and 3 bases from J, the junction contained 9 bases not matched to a gene. Germline CDR1 reads MDHEN; CDR2 reads SYDVKM. The CDR3 region has the DNA TGTGCCAGCAGTTTTTGGAGGCTAGCGGGGAACTACGAGCAGTACTTC. It encodes CASSFWRLAGNYEQYF.

This chain connects TRBV11-1 to TRBJ2-7; D may be TRBD2 (5 bases). The germline V gene has CDR1 SGHAT and CDR2 FQDESV (reference sequence). The V end was cut by 1 base, the J end by 3 bases, with 13 bases between. The CDR3 loop spans 15 amino acids. This CDR3 is CASSLVRGSIYEQYF. In DNA, the CDR3 is TGTGCCAGCAGCTTAGTCCGCGGGTCTATCTACGAGCAGTACTTC.

This chain joins TRBV7-2 and TRBJ2-5, with D possibly matching TRBD1 (6 bases). Germline CDR1 is SGHTA and CDR2 is FQGNSA. Trimming removed 4 bases at V and 11 bases at J, with 20 bases between. The CDR3 consists of 14 residues. The CDR3 here is CASSSLPEGVTQYF. The CDR3 DNA follows: TGTGCCAGCAGCTCCCTACCTGAGGGGGTGACGCAGTACTTC.

The chain combines TRBV5-1 with TRBJ1-4, with TRBD1 matching over 8 bases. The J segment lost 8 bases and the V segment lost 4 bases, leaving 10 bases of the junction unmatched. CDR3 length equals 15 residues. Germline V gives CDR1 SGHRS, CDR2 YFSETQ. This CDR3 reads CASSIGQGPWEKLFF. CDR3 sequence (DNA): TGCGCCAGCAGCATCGGACAGGGTCCTTGGGAAAAACTGTTTTTT.

Here the CDR3 reads CASSSPGTYNEQFF. The CDR3 DNA reads TGTGCCAGCAGTTCTCCGGGAACCTACAATGAGCAGTTCTTC. The chain links TRBV28 to TRBJ2-1; D possibly corresponds to TRBD2 (5 bases). Deletions cut 4 bases from V and 2 bases from J, with 9 bases between. CDR1 and CDR2 (germline): MDHEN, SYDVKM. This CDR3 contains 14 residues.

J is TRBJ2-3 and V is TRBV4-1; 9 bases are a match to TRBD2. With V trimmed by 0 bases and J by 6 bases, 10 bases remained unmatched. From germline, CDR1 is MGHRA and CDR2 YSYEKL. CDR3 length: 17 residues. CDR3 loop: CASSQDRSGSVSDTQYF. In DNA form, the CDR3 reads TGCGCCAGCAGCCAAGATCGTAGCGGGAGTGTGTCGGATACGCAGTATTTT.

The J gene is TRBJ1-2, the V gene TRBV28, with TRBD1 as a possible D gene (6 bases). Looked up from germline, CDR1 is MDHEN and CDR2 is SYDVKM. The CDR3 loop spans 10 amino acids. Trimming stripped 6 bases from V and 10 bases from J, with 9 bases between. In DNA form, the CDR3 reads TGTGCCAGCAGCTCAGGGGTCTACACCTTC. Amino acids: CASSSGVYTF.

The chain is built from TRBV5-1 and TRBJ2-7; 9 bases are shared with TRBD2. The CDR3 has 15 residues. Per germline, CDR1 SGHRS and CDR2 YFSETQ. J lost 3 bases, V lost 0 bases, and 4 bases had no gene match. The CDR3 protein is CASSLGTSEIYEQYF. The CDR3 DNA reads as TGCGCCAGCAGCTTGGGGACTAGCGAGATCTACGAGCAGTACTTC. Full variable domain (rest looked up from reference TRBV5-1 and TRBJ2-7): KAGVTQTPRYLIKTRGQQVTLSCSPISGHRSVSWYQQTPGQGLQFLFEYFSETQRNKGNFPGRFSGRQFSNSRSEMNVSTLELGDSALYLCASSLGTSEIYEQYFGPGTRLTVT.